What follows is one TCR beta chain and its context. Its specificity is not known. Data came from immunoSEQ multiplex PCR; TCRdb stores just in-frame clones and leaves some out. The sample holds roughly 10,000 clones; around 90% are singletons and the top ten take around 7.5%. The V end was cut by 7 bases, the J end by 5 bases, with 12 bases between. This CDR3 region has 13 residues. Germline V gives CDR1 MNHNS, CDR2 SASEGT. This sample is drawn from a study of T cells in localized non-small cell lung cancer. Points from the study as a whole: Longer overall survival associated with higher blood T cell density; shorter survival with higher adjacent-lung clonality. Turning up in adjacent lung were a median roughly 62 of the top 100 tumor clones. Adjacent uninvolved lung tissue had the highest T cell clonality, exceeding tumor. Heterogeneity cannot be ruled out, as sequencing used one tumor region only.

The sequence derives from a woman aged 35-70 years with stage I squamous cell lung carcinoma. Here the sequenced sample was peripheral blood, taken before any cancer treatment. This chain uses TRBV6-1 with TRBJ2-1; D gene unclear. CDR3 region: CASTRTVNNEQFF. The CDR3 DNA is TGTGCCAGCACCCGGACGGTGAACAATGAGCAGTTCTTC.